A single sample gave rise to the 20 T cell receptor beta chains below, sequenced in a study of regulatory T cells in long-lasting Graves disease. CDR3 regions were amplified by Arm-PCR using iRepertoire HTBI primers to build TCR beta libraries. TCRdb reprocessed the multiplex PCR reads with MiXCR, giving one entry per CDR3 protein. The sample shows about 470,000 distinct CDR3 sequences, about 20% of them seen only once. The time point is: persistent/refractory GD, antithyroid drugs over 5 years with positive TRAb. RNA isolated from PBMCs was used to make the TCR library. This specimen consisted of peripheral blood mononuclear cells (PBMCs), obtained when the disease was refractory, from a patient treated with antithyroid drugs. Receptor source: a female donor with Graves disease.

This clonotype was seen more than once but under ten times. The chain combines TRBV7-2 with TRBJ1-3; 10 bases align to TRBD1. This CDR3 is built from 16 residues. The germline gives CDR1 SGHTA, CDR2 FQGNSA. After removal of 3 bases from V and 0 bases from J, the junction contained 2 bases not matched to a gene. The CDR3 nucleotides are TGTGCCAGCAGCTTGGGACAGGGGACCTCTGGAAACACCATATATTTT. It specifies CASSLGQGTSGNTIYF.

The rearrangement uses TRBV12-3 or TRBV12-4 and TRBJ2-1, with D unclear. This CDR3 is built from 14 residues. V lost 3 bases, J lost 7 bases, and 13 bases lay in between. In DNA, the CDR3 is TGTGCCAGCAGTTTGAGTTTCTTGGGGAATGAGCAGTTCTTC. This translates into CASSLSFLGNEQFF.

In its sample, this clonotype was seen a few times. V is TRBV7-9 and J is TRBJ2-7, with D possibly TRBD2 on 5 matching bases. V lost 7 bases and J 1 base, leaving 11 bases between the germline ends. This CDR3 region has 13 residues. Germline V gene data show CDR1 as SEHNR and CDR2 as FQNEAQ (reference sequence). For the CDR3, the DNA is TGTGCCAGCACTCACCCGGGGTCCTACGAGCAGTACTTC. This sequence encodes CASTHPGSYEQYF. Full variable domain (remainder filled in from reference TRBV7-9 and TRBJ2-7): DTGVSQNPRHKITKRGQNVTFRCDPISEHNRLYWYRQTLGQGPEFLTYFQNEAQLEKSRLLSDRFSAERPKGSFSTLEIQRTEQGDSAMYLCASTHPGSYEQYFGPGTRLTVT.

The chain couples TRBV30 to TRBJ2-2; 8 nucleotides line up with TRBD2. Trimming cost V 5 bases and J 0 bases; bases outside gene matches: 2. Looked up from germline, CDR1 is GTSNPN and CDR2 is SVGIG (reference sequence). The CDR3 is 14 residues long. CDR3 nucleotides: TGTGCCTGGGTGGGACTAGCGAACACCGGGGAGCTGTTTTTT. Amino acid sequence: CAWVGLANTGELFF.

This clonotype has just a few counts. This sequence joins TRBV7-2 and TRBJ1-5; D is ambiguous. V was shortened by 1 base and J by 3 bases, with 13 bases between the two germline ends. Germline V gene sequence: CDR1 SGHTA, CDR2 FQGNSA. CDR3 size: 16 residues. This CDR3 is CASSLDPRVYNQPQHF. In nucleotides, the CDR3 is TGTGCCAGCAGCTTAGATCCTAGGGTTTACAATCAGCCCCAGCATTTT.

The chain uses TRBV20-1 and TRBJ1-2, with D perhaps TRBD1 (5 bases). The germline gives CDR1 DFQATT, CDR2 SNEGSKA (reference sequence). The CDR3 consists of 13 residues. Trimming left V 6 bases short and J 3 bases short, with 14 bases between. In nucleotides, the CDR3 is TGCAGTGCAAAAGGGGAGACGGACTATGGCTACACCTTC. Translated, it gives CSAKGETDYGYTF.

On this clonotype itself: Being one base from a much bigger clone, this may be a read error. This chain joins TRBV28 and TRBJ2-5; tentatively, D is TRBD1 or TRBD2 (6 bases each). Looked up from germline, CDR1 is MDHEN and CDR2 is SYDVKM. The V end was cut by 5 bases, the J end by 9 bases, with 19 bases between. The CDR3 spans 14 residues. In DNA, the CDR3 is TGTGCCAGCAGTCCCGGGGGCTCGTGGGAGGCCCAGTACTTC. Residues: CASSPGGSWEAQYF.

This clonotype occurred many times. The J gene is TRBJ1-4, the V gene TRBV6-2 or TRBV6-3, with D perhaps matching TRBD1 (5 bases). The germline V gene has CDR1 MNHEY and CDR2 SVGEGT. This CDR3 has 14 amino acids. V was trimmed by 2 bases and J by 6 bases, leaving 10 bases between them. CDR3 region: CASSYDVRDEKLFF. The CDR3 DNA follows: TGTGCCAGCAGTTACGACGTCAGGGATGAAAAACTGTTTTTT.

The sample holds many counts of this clonotype. The rearrangement joins TRBV20-1 to TRBJ2-7; D might be TRBD1 (5 bases). The germline V and J ends were trimmed by 3 bases and 5 bases, with 11 bases remaining between them. Germline V gene data show CDR1 as DFQATT and CDR2 as SNEGSKA (reference sequence). This CDR3 has 12 residues. Written as DNA, the CDR3 is TGCAGTGCTAGGTCAGGGTCCCACGAGCAGTACTTC. It yields the protein CSARSGSHEQYF.

To note about this clonotype: A read error is the likely source, as a far larger clone sits one nucleotide away. The V call is TRBV7-3, the J call TRBJ1-6; unclear D gene. The V end was cut by 6 bases, the J end by 4 bases, with 10 bases between. The CDR3 is 14 amino acids. Per the germline V gene, CDR1 is SGHTA and CDR2 is FQGTGA. CDR3 DNA: TGTGCCAGCAGATCCCAGGAATATAATTCACCCCTCCACTTT. Amino acid sequence: CASRSQEYNSPLHF.

The chain links TRBV7-3 to TRBJ2-1, with 12 positions matching TRBD1. Germline V lookup: CDR1 SGHTA, CDR2 FQGTGA. The CDR3 consists of 15 residues. The J segment lost 4 bases and the V segment lost 5 bases, leaving 3 bases of the junction unmatched. This CDR3 reads CASSQGQGAYNEQFF. CDR3 sequence (DNA): TGTGCCAGCAGCCAGGGACAGGGGGCTTACAATGAGCAGTTCTTC.

Many counts were recorded for this clonotype. V and J are TRBV28 and TRBJ1-2, with D hard to call. The CDR3 has 15 amino acids. Looked up from germline, CDR1 is MDHEN and CDR2 is SYDVKM. V lost 9 bases to trimming and J lost 0 bases, with 17 bases between them. DNA of the CDR3: TGTGCCAGTTCGAGGAATAGTTTTGCTAACTATGGCTACACCTTC. Amino acid sequence: CASSRNSFANYGYTF.

The CDR3 bases are TGTGCCAGCAGCTTAGGAAGGGTAAGCTCCTACAATGAGCAGTTCTTC. Its protein is CASSLGRVSSYNEQFF. The chain has TRBV11-2 and TRBJ2-1; D uncertain. Trimming took 1 base from V and 0 from J, leaving 10 bases between them. The CDR3 loop spans 16 amino acids. Germline V gives CDR1 SGHAT, CDR2 FQNNGV.

The sample holds a few counts of this clonotype. The chain combines TRBV7-2 with TRBJ2-1; 7 nucleotides match TRBD1. The CDR3 is 15 amino acids. The germline gives CDR1 SGHTA, CDR2 FQGNSA. With 7 bases clipped from V and 4 bases from J, the junction kept 10 bases outside the gene matches. The chain's CDR3 is CASTLGTVRYNEQFF. The DNA for the CDR3 is TGTGCCAGCACCCTAGGGACAGTCCGATACAATGAGCAGTTCTTC. The full variable domain, rest sourced from reference TRBV7-2 and TRBJ2-1, is GAGVSQSPSNKVTEKGKDVELRCDPISGHTALYWYRQSLGQGLEFLIYFQGNSAPDKSGLPSDRFSAERTGGSVSTLTIQRTQQEDSAVYLCASTLGTVRYNEQFFGPGTRLTVL.

This clonotype appeared a few times. The chain has TRBV4-2 and TRBJ2-2, with 13 nucleotides matching TRBD2. Germline CDR1 is LGHNA and CDR2 is YNFKEQ. CDR3 length: 16 residues. The V segment lost 4 bases and the J segment 7 bases; nucleotides outside the gene matches: 6. The CDR3 loop reads CASSPGLAGVYGELFF. The CDR3 DNA sequence: TGTGCCAGCAGCCCCGGACTAGCGGGAGTATACGGGGAGCTGTTTTTT.

This clonotype was seen a handful of times. The chain combines TRBV15 with TRBJ2-1, with TRBD2 matching 10 bases. The CDR3 runs to 16 residues. J lost 5 bases, V lost 0 bases, and 4 bases had no gene match. In germline, CDR1 is LNHNV, CDR2 YYDKDF (reference sequence). The CDR3 nucleotides are TGTGCCACCAGCAGAGAGTTTACTAGCGGGGACAATGAGCAGTTCTTC. It encodes CATSREFTSGDNEQFF.

This clonotype appeared a few times. The genes are TRBV28 and TRBJ1-6; no clear D gene. The CDR3 length is 17 residues. Deletions cut 7 bases from V and 0 bases from J, with 16 bases between. Germline V lookup: CDR1 MDHEN, CDR2 SYDVKM. The DNA of the CDR3 is TGTGCCAGCAATGGAGGACCCCTGAGCTCCTATAATTCACCCCTCCACTTT. Protein sequence: CASNGGPLSSYNSPLHF.

Only one count was recorded for this clonotype. The rearrangement uses TRBV12-3 or TRBV12-4 and TRBJ1-4; TRBD1 matches 9 bases. Trimming cost V 4 bases and J 5 bases; bases outside gene matches: 8. CDR3 length: 16 residues. CDR3 amino acids: CASSYRTDRGNEKLFF. The CDR3 nucleotides are TGTGCCAGCAGTTATCGAACGGACAGGGGAAATGAAAAACTGTTTTTT.

This clonotype was seen at least ten times. J is TRBJ2-7 and V is TRBV29-1, with D uncertain. The CDR3 sequence is 14 residues long. The ends were cut back, 6 bases at V and 2 bases at J, with 17 bases in the middle. Germline V lookup: CDR1 SQVTM, CDR2 ANQGSEA. CDR3 DNA sequence: TGCAGCGTCGTAGACCTGAAACCCACCTACGAGCAGTACTTC. It codes for CSVVDLKPTYEQYF.

This clonotype was counted a few times. V gene TRBV3-1 combines with J gene TRBJ1-5, with D uncertain. The CDR3 length is 17 residues. V gave up 1 base and J gave up 0 bases, with 13 bases separating them. Per germline, CDR1 LGHDT and CDR2 YNNKEL (reference sequence). CDR3 DNA sequence: TGTGCCAGCAGCCAAGGTTTCGGCAGGTTTAGCAATCAGCCCCAGCATTTT. It encodes CASSQGFGRFSNQPQHF. Using reference TRBV3-1 and TRBJ1-5 for the parts outside the CDR3, the full variable domain is DTAVSQTPKYLVTQMGNDKSIKCEQNLGHDTMYWYKQDSKKFLKIMFSYNNKELIINETVPNRFSPKSPDKAHLNLHINSLELGDSAVYFCASSQGFGRFSNQPQHFGDGTRLSIL.